Following are 26 T cell receptor beta chains from one sample sequenced in a study of shared clonotypes between healthy human individuals. The repertoire was sequenced with immunoSEQ multiplex PCR; TCRdb's copy has only in-frame clones and lacks some. The sample includes 2 million to 3 million clones, roughly 93% of them seen just once. Sequenced input: naive CD4+ T cells from PBMCs. Subset noted: CD45RA+ positively selected. The source is a man between 18 and 29 years old in good health. Some clones in this sample may be carry-over from other donors' samples.

The rearrangement joins TRBV30 to TRBJ1-5; TRBD1 matches at 10 bases. CDR1 and CDR2 from the germline V gene are GTSNPN and SVGIG (reference sequence). The J segment lost 6 bases and the V segment lost 2 bases, leaving 7 bases of the junction unmatched. The CDR3 contains 15 residues. The CDR3 is CAWSTGQGGRQPQHF. In nucleotides, the CDR3 is TGTGCCTGGAGTACCGGACAGGGGGGGCGTCAGCCCCAGCATTTT.

As DNA, the CDR3 is TGTGCTAGTGCCTTCACAGAGAACACTGAAGCTTTCTTT. This translates into CASAFTENTEAFF. This chain links TRBV12-5 with TRBJ1-1; no clear D. V was trimmed by 7 bases and J by 1 base, leaving 10 bases between them. The CDR3 has 13 residues. Germline CDR1 is LGHNT and CDR2 is FRNRAP.

This chain links TRBV6-5 with TRBJ1-2, with D possibly matching TRBD1 (6 bases). The CDR3 spans 16 residues. With 2 bases removed from V and 4 bases from J, the gap between germline ends came to 17 bases. Germline V CDR1 and CDR2: MNHEY, SVGAGI. The CDR3 sequence: CASSYSGGREAYGYTF. DNA of the CDR3: TGTGCCAGCAGTTACAGTGGGGGCAGGGAAGCCTATGGCTACACCTTC.

The rearrangement joins TRBV9 to TRBJ2-1, with a tentative D call TRBD1 (5 bases). Germline V gene data show CDR1 as SGDLS and CDR2 as YYNGEE. The CDR3 length is 12 residues. Trimming removed 7 bases from V and 5 bases from J, with 10 bases in between. The DNA of the CDR3 is TGTGCCAGCGCCAAGACAGACAATGAGCAGTTCTTC. This codes for CASAKTDNEQFF.

The CDR3 DNA reads TGTGCCAGCAGAAGAAGAGCGGGAGGGCCCTACGAGCAGTACTTC. Amino acid sequence: CASRRRAGGPYEQYF. J is TRBJ2-7 and V is TRBV6-5, with 10 nucleotides matching TRBD2. CDR3 size: 15 residues. J was trimmed by 2 bases and V by 6 bases; bases with no gene match: 7. CDR1 and CDR2 from the germline V gene are MNHEY and SVGAGI.

Turning to this clone: This sample includes further DNA sequences coding for the same CDR3. This chain links TRBV10-3 with TRBJ2-4; D not resolved. The CDR3 is 14 amino acids. Between the trimmed V and J ends, which lost 0 bases and 0 bases, there was a span of 3 bases. Germline loops: CDR1 ENHRY, CDR2 SYGVKD. CDR3 DNA sequence: TGTGCCATCAGTGAGTCCGCAGCCAAAAACATTCAGTACTTC. Translation: CAISESAAKNIQYF.

The V and J genes are TRBV5-4 and TRBJ2-1, with D possibly matching TRBD2 (6 bases). This CDR3 spans 14 amino acids. The V gene's germline CDR1 is SGHNT and CDR2 YYREEE (reference sequence). V shed 3 bases and J shed 7 bases, with 14 bases lying between them. CDR3 nucleotides: TGTGCCAGCAGCTGGACTACCGGCACTAATGAGCAGTTCTTC. The encoded protein is CASSWTTGTNEQFF.

The chain combines TRBV7-5 with TRBJ2-6; TRBD2 was called by the table and not checked on the DNA. TRBV7-5 is marked as a pseudogene. The CDR3 runs 19 residues. The CDR3 nucleotides are TGTGTCAGAAGCTTAGAGGGGGGGCGGAACCCCTCTGGGGCCAACGTCCTGACTTTC. Protein sequence: CVRSLEGGRNPSGANVLTF.

This clone was seen a handful of times. The CDR3 DNA is TGCAGTGCCCCCGAGGGTGGCTACACCTTC. Translation: CSAPEGGYTF. The chain uses TRBV20-1 and TRBJ1-2; D is ambiguous. V lost 6 bases and J lost 7, with 9 bases in between. The germline CDR1 and CDR2 sequences are DFQATT and SNEGSKA (reference sequence). The CDR3 runs 10 residues.

The chain couples TRBV13 to TRBJ2-7; D may be TRBD1 (6 bases). The CDR3 has 15 residues. The V end lost 4 bases, the J end lost 2 bases, and 15 bases lay between the germline ends. Germline V CDR1 and CDR2: PRHDT, FYEKMQ (reference sequence). In DNA form, the CDR3 reads TGTGCCAGCAGCTCCTCAGGGGTCCCAGCCTACGAGCAGTACTTC. This codes for CASSSSGVPAYEQYF.

This chain connects TRBV4-1 to TRBJ2-2; 11 bases map to TRBD2. J lost 4 bases, V lost 7 bases, and 11 bases had no gene match. The germline V gene has CDR1 MGHRA and CDR2 YSYEKL. The CDR3 has 17 amino acids. CDR3 sequence (DNA): TGCGCCAGCACCCCAATCGGACTAGCGGGTCTCACCGGGGAGCTGTTTTTT. This codes for CASTPIGLAGLTGELFF.

The V and J genes are TRBV7-3 and TRBJ1-1, with a tentative D call TRBD1 (6 bases). V was trimmed by 1 base and J by 0 bases, leaving 12 bases between them. The CDR3 spans 16 residues. CDR1 is SGHTA, CDR2 FQGTGA, per germline. CDR3 nucleotide sequence: TGTGCCAGCAGCTTAAACGGGGGGCCTATGAACACTGAAGCTTTCTTT. This encodes CASSLNGGPMNTEAFF. The variable domain in full, completed from reference TRBV7-3 and TRBJ1-1, reads GAGVSQTPSNKVTEKGKYVELRCDPISGHTALYWYRQSLGQGPEFLIYFQGTGAADDSGLPNDRFFAVRPEGSVSTLKIQRTERGDSAVYLCASSLNGGPMNTEAFFGQGTRLTVV.

V and J are TRBV6-5 and TRBJ1-6, with 9 bases lining up with TRBD1. V shed 6 bases, J shed 6 bases, and the junction held 3 bases outside the gene matches. This CDR3 contains 14 residues. The V gene's germline CDR1 is MNHEY and CDR2 SVGAGI. The CDR3 is CASSRDRANSPLHF. The CDR3 region has the DNA TGTGCCAGCAGCCGGGACAGGGCTAATTCACCCCTCCACTTT.

The chain links TRBV6-6 to TRBJ1-4; unclear D gene. The CDR3 covers 13 residues. Germline V gives CDR1 MNHNY, CDR2 SVGAGI (reference sequence). V gave up 6 bases and J gave up 8 bases, with 13 bases separating them. In nucleotides, the CDR3 is TGTGCCAGCAGGGATCCTGGGGTAGAAAAACTGTTTTTT. Its protein product is CASRDPGVEKLFF.

This clone appeared once. The chain couples TRBV11-2 to TRBJ2-1; 12 bases align to TRBD2. V shed 0 bases and J 8 bases; nucleotides not matched to a gene: 5. This CDR3 spans 16 amino acids. From germline, CDR1 is SGHAT and CDR2 FQNNGV. The CDR3 here is CASSLDPTSGRDEQFF. The CDR3 DNA follows: TGTGCCAGCAGCTTAGATCCGACTAGCGGGAGAGATGAGCAGTTCTTC.

The count of this clone is one. The same CDR3 can be traced to other DNA sequences in this sample. CDR3 region: CASSLTGGRGYTF. CDR3 sequence (DNA): TGTGCCAGCAGTTTGACAGGGGGAAGGGGCTACACCTTC. The J gene is TRBJ1-2, the V gene TRBV28; 9 bases map to TRBD1. The CDR3 extends over 13 amino acids. Trimming took 3 bases from V and 8 from J; bases not matched to a gene: 4. The V gene's germline CDR1 is MDHEN and CDR2 SYDVKM.

This chain uses TRBV11-2 with TRBJ1-3; TRBD1 is a possible D gene (6 bases). Deletions cut 2 bases from V and 3 bases from J, with 14 bases between. Germline lookup yields CDR1 SGHAT and CDR2 FQNNGV. The CDR3 loop spans 16 amino acids. The CDR3 region is CASSLQQGYYGNTIYF. CDR3 DNA sequence: TGTGCCAGCAGCTTACAGCAGGGGTACTATGGAAACACCATATATTTT.

This sequence joins TRBV19 and TRBJ2-3, with 8 bases fitting TRBD1. Germline assignment: CDR1 LNHDA and CDR2 SQIVND (reference sequence). With V trimmed by 5 bases and J by 5 bases, 3 bases remained unmatched. The CDR3 spans 13 residues. The DNA of the CDR3 is TGTGCCAGTAGTGCTGACAGGGGAGATACGCAGTATTTT. It is translated as CASSADRGDTQYF. The variable domain in full, with the rest retrieved from reference TRBV19 and TRBJ2-3, is DGGITQSPKYLFRKEGQNVTLSCEQNLNHDAMYWYRQDPGQGLRLIYYSQIVNDFQKGDIAEGYSVSREKKESFPLTVTSAQKNPTAFYLCASSADRGDTQYFGPGTRLTVL.

The gene calls are TRBV10-3 and TRBJ2-5; D call uncertain. V was cut by 3 bases and J by 2 bases, with 7 bases left in between. Looked up from germline, CDR1 is ENHRY and CDR2 is SYGVKD. This CDR3 is 13 amino acids long. Written as DNA, the CDR3 is TGTGCCATCAGTGACGGATTGCAAGAGACCCAGTACTTC. This codes for CAISDGLQETQYF.

There are a few counts of this clone. The sample contains more than one DNA sequence encoding this CDR3. V and J are TRBV14 and TRBJ1-1, with a tentative D call TRBD1 (6 bases). This CDR3 contains 13 residues. Trimming removed 6 bases from V and 1 base from J, with 9 bases in between. Germline CDR1 is SGHDN and CDR2 is FVKESK. CDR3 residues: CASSRQENTEAFF. CDR3 DNA sequence: TGTGCCAGCAGTCGACAGGAGAACACTGAAGCTTTCTTT.

The chain couples TRBV5-1 to TRBJ2-2, with TRBD1 matching 9 bases. This CDR3 is 16 amino acids long. Germline CDR1 and CDR2: SGHRS and YFSETQ. V lost 6 bases, J lost 8 bases, and 14 bases stayed unmatched. CDR3 nucleotide sequence: TGCGCCAGCAAGCTAGACCCGGGACAGGGTCAGGGGGAGCTGTTTTTT. Translation: CASKLDPGQGQGELFF.

There are a few counts of this clone. V gene TRBV29-1 combines with J gene TRBJ1-4; the D is unclear. The V end was cut by 7 bases, the J end by 0 bases, with 9 bases between. CDR3 length equals 13 residues. CDR1 is SQVTM, CDR2 ANQGSEA, per germline. CDR3 residues: CSAVGSTNEKLFF. The CDR3 region has the DNA TGCAGCGCTGTTGGATCAACTAATGAAAAACTGTTTTTT.

The chain employs TRBV19 and TRBJ1-1, with a weak D call TRBD1 (5 bases). This CDR3 has 13 residues. Germline V lookup: CDR1 LNHDA, CDR2 SQIVND (reference sequence). V gave up 5 bases and J gave up 4 bases, with 11 bases separating them. CDR3 region: CASSSQAGTEAFF. The CDR3 coding sequence is TGTGCCAGTAGTTCACAGGCGGGCACTGAAGCTTTCTTT.

V is TRBV11-2 and J is TRBJ2-5; a possible D gene is TRBD2 (6 bases). CDR3 size: 15 residues. Germline CDR1 is SGHAT and CDR2 is FQNNGV. V was cut by 0 bases and J by 4 bases, with 12 bases left in between. The chain's CDR3 is CASSLELQGGETQYF. DNA of the CDR3: TGTGCCAGCAGCTTAGAGTTGCAGGGAGGAGAGACCCAGTACTTC.

Regarding this clone: This sample also contains other DNA sequences that code for the same CDR3. The chain employs TRBV5-1 and TRBJ2-3; no reliable D call. Germline CDR1 SGHRS, CDR2 YFSETQ. Trimming shortened V by 1 base and J by 5 bases, and 5 bases separated the two germline ends. The length of the CDR3 is 12 residues. The DNA for the CDR3 is TGCGCCAGCAGCTTGACCGGAGATACGCAGTATTTT. Its translation is CASSLTGDTQYF.

The chain couples TRBV19 to TRBJ1-1; 7 nucleotides line up with TRBD1. Germline V CDR1 and CDR2: LNHDA, SQIVND (reference sequence). The trim removed 3 bases at V and 1 base at J, leaving 8 bases unmatched. CDR3 length: 16 residues. CDR3 in amino acids: CASSIATGQTNTEAFF. The CDR3 DNA follows: TGTGCCAGTAGTATTGCGACGGGACAGACGAACACTGAAGCTTTCTTT.